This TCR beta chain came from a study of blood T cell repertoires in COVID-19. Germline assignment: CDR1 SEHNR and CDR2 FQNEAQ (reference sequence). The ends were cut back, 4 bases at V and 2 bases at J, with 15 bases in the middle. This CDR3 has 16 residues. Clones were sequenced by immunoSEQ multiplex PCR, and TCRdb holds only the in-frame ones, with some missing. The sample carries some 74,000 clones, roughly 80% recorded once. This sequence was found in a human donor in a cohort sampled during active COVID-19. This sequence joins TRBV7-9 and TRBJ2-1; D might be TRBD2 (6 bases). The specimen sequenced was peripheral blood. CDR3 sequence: CASSSEGGFTYNEQFF. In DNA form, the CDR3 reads TGTGCCAGCAGCTCTGAAGGAGGGTTTACCTACAATGAGCAGTTCTTC.